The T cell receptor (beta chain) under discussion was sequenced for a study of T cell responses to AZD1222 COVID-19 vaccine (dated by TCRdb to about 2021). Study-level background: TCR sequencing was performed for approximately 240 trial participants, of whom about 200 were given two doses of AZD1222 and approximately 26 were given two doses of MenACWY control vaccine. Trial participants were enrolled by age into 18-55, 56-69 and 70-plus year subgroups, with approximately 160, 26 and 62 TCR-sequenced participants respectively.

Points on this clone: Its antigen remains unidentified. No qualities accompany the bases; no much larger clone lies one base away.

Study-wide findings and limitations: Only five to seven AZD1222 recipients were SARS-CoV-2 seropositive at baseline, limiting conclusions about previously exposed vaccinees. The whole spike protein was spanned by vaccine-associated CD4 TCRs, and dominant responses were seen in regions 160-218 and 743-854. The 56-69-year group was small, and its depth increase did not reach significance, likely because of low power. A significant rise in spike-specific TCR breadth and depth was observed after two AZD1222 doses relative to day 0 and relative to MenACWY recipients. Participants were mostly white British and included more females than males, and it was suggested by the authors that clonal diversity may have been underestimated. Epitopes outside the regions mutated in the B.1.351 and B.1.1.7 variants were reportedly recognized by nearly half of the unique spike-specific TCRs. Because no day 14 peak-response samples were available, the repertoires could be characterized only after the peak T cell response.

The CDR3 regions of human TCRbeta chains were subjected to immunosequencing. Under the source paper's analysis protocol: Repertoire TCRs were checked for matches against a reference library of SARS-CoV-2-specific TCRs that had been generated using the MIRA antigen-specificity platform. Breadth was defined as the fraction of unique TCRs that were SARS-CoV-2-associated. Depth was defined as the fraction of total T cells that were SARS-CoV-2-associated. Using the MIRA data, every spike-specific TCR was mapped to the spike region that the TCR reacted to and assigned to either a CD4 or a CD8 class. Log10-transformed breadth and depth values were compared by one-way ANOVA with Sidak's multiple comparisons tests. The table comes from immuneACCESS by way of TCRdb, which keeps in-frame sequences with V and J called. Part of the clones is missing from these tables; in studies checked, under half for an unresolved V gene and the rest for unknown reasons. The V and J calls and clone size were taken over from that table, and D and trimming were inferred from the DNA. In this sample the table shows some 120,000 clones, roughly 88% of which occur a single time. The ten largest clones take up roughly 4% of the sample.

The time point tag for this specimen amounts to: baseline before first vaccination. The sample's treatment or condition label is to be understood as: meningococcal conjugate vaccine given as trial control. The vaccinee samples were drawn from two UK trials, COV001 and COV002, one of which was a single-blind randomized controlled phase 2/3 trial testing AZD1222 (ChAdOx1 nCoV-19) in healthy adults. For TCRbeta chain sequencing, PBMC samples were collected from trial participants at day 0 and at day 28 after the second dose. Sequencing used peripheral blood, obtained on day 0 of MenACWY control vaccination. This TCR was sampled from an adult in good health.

At the DNA level, the sequence is TGTGCCTGGAGTGCGGGACCCCTCTACGAGCAGTACTTC. This is translated as CAWSAGPLYEQYF. The rearrangement joined TRBV30 to TRBJ2-7, with the D call perhaps TRBD1 or TRBD2, as 5 bases match in each case. Via the germline V gene (reference sequence), CDR1 is GTSNPN and CDR2 SVGIG. There are 13 amino acids in the CDR3, from cysteine to phenylalanine inclusive. The kept DNA is CDR3 alone, 39 bases in frame from the first base. V sheds 1 base and J sheds 3 bases, leaving 10 bases between their ends. Extended through the reference TRBV30 and TRBJ2-7 proteins, this CDR3 yields the full variable domain: SQTIHQWPATLVQPVGSPLSLECTVEGTSNPNLYWYRQAAGRGLQLLFYSVGIGQISSEVPQNLSASRPQDRQFILSSKKLLLSDSGFYLCAWSAGPLYEQYFGPGTRLTVT.